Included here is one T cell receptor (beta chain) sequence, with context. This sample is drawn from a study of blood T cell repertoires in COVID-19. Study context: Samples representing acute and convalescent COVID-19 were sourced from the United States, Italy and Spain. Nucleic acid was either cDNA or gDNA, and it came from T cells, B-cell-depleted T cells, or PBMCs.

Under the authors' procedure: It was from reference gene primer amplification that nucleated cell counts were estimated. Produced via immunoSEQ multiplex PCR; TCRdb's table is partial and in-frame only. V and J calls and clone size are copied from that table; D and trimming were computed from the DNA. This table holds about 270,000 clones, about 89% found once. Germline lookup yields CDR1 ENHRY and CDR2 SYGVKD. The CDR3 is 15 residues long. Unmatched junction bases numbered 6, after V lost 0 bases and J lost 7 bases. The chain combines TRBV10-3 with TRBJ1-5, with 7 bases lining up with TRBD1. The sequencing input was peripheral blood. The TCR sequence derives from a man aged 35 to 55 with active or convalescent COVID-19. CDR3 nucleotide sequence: TGTGCCATCAGTGAGTCGAGTAGGGGGCAACAGCCCCAGCATTTT. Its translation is CAISESSRGQQPQHF.